Below are 30 T cell receptor beta chains sequenced from a single sample in a study of cytomegalovirus exposure and HLA in healthy donors. 60 Vbeta and 13 Jbeta primers were used in PCR. TCRdb's table, derived via immunoSEQ multiplex PCR, lists solely in-frame clones and lacks some. This sample's table has 60,000 to 75,000 clones. Sequenced material: PBMCs. The receptor set was obtained from a female donor in good health and CMV-seropositive.

The chain couples TRBV6-6 to TRBJ2-7; perhaps TRBD1 as D (6 bases). Germline loops: CDR1 MNHNY, CDR2 SVGAGI (reference sequence). The CDR3 loop spans 13 amino acids. With 5 bases removed from V and 2 bases from J, the gap between germline ends came to 10 bases. CDR3 sequence reads: CASSPNRAYEQYF. The CDR3 nucleotides read TGTGCCAGCAGTCCAAACAGGGCCTACGAGCAGTACTTC.

The chain recombines TRBV28 with TRBJ1-2, with no clear D. V lost 6 bases to trimming and J lost 4 bases, with 15 bases between them. The CDR3 totals 14 residues. Germline CDR1 MDHEN, CDR2 SYDVKM. The CDR3 DNA is TGTGCCAGCAGCTTAGGAGGGATTGGCTATGGCTACACCTTC. The encoded protein is CASSLGGIGYGYTF.

CDR3 region: CASSNQGINQPQHF. CDR3 in DNA: TGTGCCAGCAGTAACCAGGGAATCAATCAGCCCCAGCATTTT. The rearrangement joins TRBV6-6 to TRBJ1-5; the D gene is possibly TRBD1 (5 bases). V lost 5 bases, J lost 3 bases, and 11 bases lay in between. Per germline, CDR1 MNHNY and CDR2 SVGAGI (reference sequence). The CDR3 totals 14 residues.

The chain recombines TRBV25-1 with TRBJ1-4; a possible D gene is TRBD1 (6 bases). V was clipped by 3 bases and J by 7 bases, with 18 bases between them. Germline-derived CDR1 and CDR2 are MGHDK and SYGVNS. The CDR3 is 16 amino acids. The CDR3 spells CASSERGQGGGEKLFF. CDR3 DNA: TGTGCCAGCAGTGAGAGGGGACAAGGGGGTGGTGAAAAACTGTTTTTT.

The V call is TRBV6-1, the J call TRBJ1-2; 9 nucleotides align to TRBD1. The germline CDR1 and CDR2 sequences are MNHNS and SASEGT. The CDR3 consists of 14 residues. V shed 6 bases, J shed 4 bases, and the junction held 6 bases outside the gene matches. CDR3 bases: TGTGCCAGCAGACGGGACAGGGTAATCTATGGCTACACCTTC. Residues: CASRRDRVIYGYTF.

The chain joins TRBV29-1 to TRBJ2-4; TRBD1 matches 9 bases. Germline V gives CDR1 SQVTM, CDR2 ANQGSEA. Losses at the gene ends were 1 base for V and 13 bases for J; bases not matched to a gene: 11. CDR3 length: 14 residues. For the CDR3, the DNA is TGCAGCGTTGAAGGCTTGGGGACAGGGTCTAAGCAGTACTTC. It encodes CSVEGLGTGSKQYF. The full variable domain, in which reference TRBV29-1 and TRBJ2-4 provide the parts outside the CDR3, is SAVISQKPSRDICQRGTSLTIQCQVDSQVTMMFWYRQQPGQSLTLIATANQGSEATYESGFVIDKFPISRPNLTFSTLTVSNMSPEDSSIYLCSVEGLGTGSKQYFGAGTRLSVL.

The rearrangement joins TRBV19 to TRBJ1-2, with no clear D. Trimming pared 1 base from V and 4 bases from J, leaving 10 bases between. Germline loops: CDR1 LNHDA, CDR2 SQIVND (reference sequence). This CDR3 is 14 amino acids long. CDR3 bases: TGTGCCAGTAGTATAGGCGGTCTTAGCTATGGCTACACCTTC. Translating gives CASSIGGLSYGYTF.

V gene TRBV27 combines with J gene TRBJ2-7, with TRBD2 matching 7 bases. Trimming took 4 bases from V and 2 from J; bases not matched to a gene: 5. The CDR3 spans 14 residues. Germline-derived CDR1 and CDR2 are MNHEY and SMNVEV (reference sequence). CDR3 nucleotide sequence: TGTGCCAGCAGTTCTCTAGCGGAAACCTACGAGCAGTACTTC. Amino acids: CASSSLAETYEQYF.

This sequence joins TRBV2 and TRBJ1-5, with a possible D match to TRBD1 (6 bases). The CDR3 loop spans 14 amino acids. Trimming cost V 5 bases and J 4 bases, with 12 bases left between them. Germline CDR1 SNHLY, CDR2 FYNNEI. The CDR3 sequence is CASSTNRDNQPQHF. The CDR3 region has the DNA TGTGCCAGCAGTACTAACAGGGATAATCAGCCCCAGCATTTT.

The chain joins TRBV15 to TRBJ2-3, with D possibly being TRBD1 (6 bases). The CDR3 covers 13 residues. V dropped 9 bases and J dropped 4 bases, with 14 bases sitting between them. Per the germline V gene, CDR1 is LNHNV and CDR2 is YYDKDF (reference sequence). The CDR3 sequence: CATRGSGSDTQYF. CDR3 sequence (DNA): TGTGCCACAAGGGGGTCAGGATCAGATACGCAGTATTTT.

The chain carries TRBV7-6 and TRBJ1-1; 7 bases agree with TRBD1. The CDR3 length is 12 residues. V shed 4 bases and J 5 bases; nucleotides not matched to a gene: 1. Germline-derived CDR1 and CDR2 are SGHVS and FNYEAQ. The CDR3 loop is CASSSGQTEAFF. The CDR3 nucleotides are TGTGCCAGCAGCTCGGGACAGACTGAAGCTTTCTTT.

This chain links TRBV21-1 with TRBJ2-3; the table's D call TRBD2 went unverified against the DNA. TRBV21-1 is a documented pseudogene. The CDR3 is 15 amino acids. CDR3 sequence: CASTGERGKADTQYF. The CDR3 region has the DNA TGTGCCAGCACGGGGGAAAGGGGTAAGGCAGATACGCAGTATTTT.

The chain couples TRBV29-1 to TRBJ1-2; a possible D gene is TRBD1 (5 bases). Trimming pared 4 bases from V and 5 bases from J, leaving 20 bases between. There are 15 residues in the CDR3. Germline CDR1 and CDR2: SQVTM and ANQGSEA. The CDR3 region has the DNA TGCAGCGTTGTACGGGGGTTAGAAAAGGGTTATGGCTACACCTTC. It translates to CSVVRGLEKGYGYTF.

The chain combines TRBV6-5 with TRBJ2-7, with a tentative D call TRBD1 (6 bases). From germline, CDR1 is MNHEY and CDR2 SVGAGI. The CDR3 is 15 amino acids. V was trimmed by 5 bases and J by 4 bases, leaving 18 bases between them. CDR3 bases: TGTGCCAGCAGTAGCTCGGAGGCAGGGGTTTACGAGCAGTACTTC. Its protein product is CASSSSEAGVYEQYF.

The chain employs TRBV5-6 and TRBJ1-3; D is perhaps TRBD1 (5 bases). The germline V and J ends were trimmed by 4 bases and 8 bases, with 10 bases remaining between them. This CDR3 contains 12 residues. Germline V gives CDR1 SGHDT, CDR2 YYEEEE. The CDR3 here is CASSRGWDTIYF. CDR3 coding DNA: TGTGCCAGCAGCCGGGGGTGGGACACCATATATTTT.

The chain recombines TRBV6-6 with TRBJ1-2; TRBD1 matches at 7 bases. The CDR3 runs to 15 residues. The germline V gene encodes CDR1 MNHNY and CDR2 SVGAGI (reference sequence). Trimming took 0 bases from V and 6 from J; bases not matched to a gene: 7. The CDR3: CASSYSYRGADGYTF. The CDR3 bases are TGTGCCAGCAGTTACTCCTACAGGGGAGCCGATGGCTACACCTTC.

This chain joins TRBV7-2 and TRBJ2-2, with D uncertain. The CDR3 has 14 residues. V lost 2 bases and J 5 bases, leaving 9 bases between the germline ends. Per germline, CDR1 SGHTA and CDR2 FQGNSA. This chain's CDR3 is CASSLSRITGELFF. CDR3 coding DNA: TGTGCCAGCAGCTTATCCAGAATAACCGGGGAGCTGTTTTTT.

The chain uses TRBV15 and TRBJ2-7; D not resolved. The V and J ends lost 0 bases and 2 bases respectively, with 14 bases between them. CDR3 length: 16 residues. CDR1 LNHNV and CDR2 YYDKDF come from the germline V gene (reference sequence). The CDR3 DNA is TGTGCCACCAGCAGAGATCGAGGTGGAAGCGCCTACGAGCAGTACTTC. It is translated as CATSRDRGGSAYEQYF.

The chain combines TRBV5-1 with TRBJ2-6; D is ambiguous. The CDR3 is 13 residues long. Germline lookup yields CDR1 SGHRS and CDR2 YFSETQ. The germline V and J ends were trimmed by 4 bases and 1 base, with 3 bases remaining between them. CDR3 in amino acids: CASSPSGANVLTF. The CDR3 bases are TGCGCCAGCAGCCCGTCTGGGGCCAACGTCCTGACTTTC.

V is TRBV6-6 and J is TRBJ1-5, with TRBD1 matching over 7 bases. Germline values: CDR1 MNHNY, CDR2 SVGAGI (reference sequence). Losses at the gene ends were 6 bases for V and 6 bases for J; bases not matched to a gene: 11. The CDR3 has 15 residues. CDR3 coding DNA: TGTGCCAGCAGCCGCATGAGGGGGCGCGGTCAGCCCCAGCATTTT. Protein sequence: CASSRMRGRGQPQHF.

V is TRBV4-1 and J is TRBJ2-7; a weak D match, TRBD1 (6 bases). The germline V and J ends were trimmed by 6 bases and 6 bases, with 15 bases remaining between them. Germline V gene sequence: CDR1 MGHRA, CDR2 YSYEKL. The CDR3 length is 13 residues. CDR3 in amino acids: CASSRLTGGEQYF. The DNA for the CDR3 is TGCGCCAGCAGTCGATTGACAGGAGGCGAGCAGTACTTC.

The rearrangement links TRBV6-5 to TRBJ1-5; TRBD1 agrees at 9 bases. This CDR3 region has 14 residues. After removal of 2 bases from V and 6 bases from J, the junction contained 2 bases not matched to a gene. Germline assignment: CDR1 MNHEY and CDR2 SVGAGI. CDR3 sequence reads: CASSYDRGGQPQHF. CDR3 DNA: TGTGCCAGCAGTTACGACAGGGGGGGTCAGCCCCAGCATTTT.

The rearrangement uses TRBV4-2 and TRBJ2-3; the D is unclear. V was pared by 3 bases and J by 9 bases, with 7 bases between. Germline V gene data show CDR1 as LGHNA and CDR2 as YNFKEQ. The CDR3 is 11 residues long. The CDR3 DNA reads as TGTGCCAGCAGCCACTCCTTCACGCAGTATTTT. This codes for CASSHSFTQYF.

The rearrangement links TRBV25-1 to TRBJ2-2; TRBD1 is a possible D gene (6 bases). V shed 4 bases and J shed 6 bases, with 12 bases lying between them. Germline CDR1 and CDR2: MGHDK and SYGVNS. This CDR3 comprises 14 residues. This chain's CDR3 is CASSVTGDAGELFF. CDR3 in DNA: TGTGCCAGCAGTGTGACAGGAGACGCCGGGGAGCTGTTTTTT.

The chain uses TRBV7-8 and TRBJ2-7, with 9 bases that match TRBD1. Germline assignment: CDR1 SGHVS and CDR2 FQNEAQ. The junction had 6 bases not matched to a gene; V was cut back by 5 bases and J by 1 base. This CDR3 is built from 15 residues. This CDR3 reads CASSLSGTGSYEQYF. In DNA form, the CDR3 reads TGTGCCAGCAGCCTATCCGGGACAGGGTCCTACGAGCAGTACTTC.

J is TRBJ1-2 and V is TRBV5-1, with D maybe TRBD1 (5 bases). Trimming left V 4 bases short and J 5 bases short, with 15 bases between. The CDR3 contains 14 residues. Per germline, CDR1 SGHRS and CDR2 YFSETQ. The CDR3 nucleotides read TGCGCCAGCAGCGGGGGGTCAGAGGGTTATGGCTACACCTTC. Protein sequence: CASSGGSEGYGYTF.

The CDR3 bases are TGTGCCAGCTCAATCGGGGGGCCCCGCACAGATACGCAGTATTTT. The encoded protein is CASSIGGPRTDTQYF. This rearrangement joins TRBV18 to TRBJ2-3; possible D gene TRBD2, 7 bases. The CDR3 runs 15 residues. The V end was cut by 5 bases, the J end by 1 base, with 13 bases between. CDR1 is KGHSH and CDR2 is LQKENI in the germline V gene.

The chain joins TRBV13 to TRBJ2-7, with TRBD2 matching over 15 bases. The junction had 7 bases not matched to a gene; V was cut back by 4 bases and J by 0 bases. CDR3 length: 18 residues. Germline values: CDR1 PRHDT, CDR2 FYEKMQ (reference sequence). CDR3: CASSSRTSGGADSYEQYF. The CDR3 DNA sequence: TGTGCCAGCAGCTCACGGACTAGCGGGGGGGCCGACTCCTACGAGCAGTACTTC.

In DNA, the CDR3 is TGTGCCAGCAGTTTAACCCATGGACAGGGCTATCAGCCCCAGCATTTT. It encodes CASSLTHGQGYQPQHF. This chain connects TRBV28 to TRBJ1-5, with 8 positions matching TRBD1. Germline values: CDR1 MDHEN, CDR2 SYDVKM. V lost 2 bases, J lost 5 bases, and 8 bases stayed unmatched. The length of the CDR3 is 16 residues.

The chain has TRBV6-1 and TRBJ1-2; TRBD1 matches 12 bases. The V gene end was trimmed by 4 bases and the J gene end by 7 bases; junction bases not matched to a gene: 4. The CDR3 runs to 14 residues. Germline V gene sequence: CDR1 MNHNS, CDR2 SASEGT. CDR3 in amino acids: CASSVGQGALGYTF. In DNA form, the CDR3 reads TGTGCCAGCAGTGTGGGACAGGGGGCACTTGGCTACACCTTC.